The next 26 T cell receptor beta chains were all read from a single sample in a study of CD8 T cells in ankylosing spondylitis. MiXCR, run by TCRdb on the 5' RACE reads, gives a single entry per CDR3 protein. The sample records 250,000 to 300,000 distinct CDR3 sequences, about 20% being singletons. The source material was blood, either unsorted or a sorted T cell fraction (not recorded which). All receptors come from a male donor with ankylosing spondylitis or in good health (not recorded which).

A few counts support this clonotype. The rearrangement uses TRBV27 and TRBJ2-3, with D unresolved. The CDR3 runs 15 residues. CDR1 and CDR2 (germline): MNHEY, SMNVEV (reference sequence). V was clipped by 2 bases and J by 0 bases, with 9 bases between them. The DNA for the CDR3 is TGTGCCAGCAGTTTACGCCCAGCTAGCACAGATACGCAGTATTTT. Protein sequence: CASSLRPASTDTQYF.

The chain employs TRBV7-2 and TRBJ2-3, with D possibly matching TRBD2 (5 bases). This CDR3 region has 15 residues. Germline V gives CDR1 SGHTA, CDR2 FQGNSA. The V and J ends lost 7 bases and 0 bases respectively, with 14 bases between them. CDR3 protein: CASNLQTGSTDTQYF. DNA of the CDR3: TGTGCCAGCAACCTCCAGACGGGAAGCACAGATACGCAGTATTTT. Full variable domain (rest looked up from reference TRBV7-2 and TRBJ2-3): GAGVSQSPSNKVTEKGKDVELRCDPISGHTALYWYRQSLGQGLEFLIYFQGNSAPDKSGLPSDRFSAERTGGSVSTLTIQRTQQEDSAVYLCASNLQTGSTDTQYFGPGTRLTVL.

This clonotype was detected a few times. The J gene is TRBJ1-1, the V gene TRBV6-5; 8 bases fit TRBD1. The V gene end was trimmed by 2 bases and the J gene end by 6 bases; junction bases not matched to a gene: 8. The CDR3 length is 15 residues. Germline V gene lookup returns CDR1 MNHEY and CDR2 SVGAGI. The CDR3 coding sequence is TGTGCCAGCAGTTACGCCGACAGGGGCGGCTCTGAAGCTTTCTTT. Translated, it gives CASSYADRGGSEAFF.

The rearrangement joins TRBV15 to TRBJ2-2; possibly TRBD1 for D (6 bases). V was trimmed by 3 bases and J by 3 bases, leaving 11 bases between them. The CDR3 extends over 15 amino acids. Germline V gene sequence: CDR1 LNHNV, CDR2 YYDKDF (reference sequence). CDR3 coding DNA: TGTGCCACCAGCAGGGAGGACAGTTACACCGGGGAGCTGTTTTTT. Residues: CATSREDSYTGELFF.

V and J are TRBV27 and TRBJ2-1; D is unclear. Germline-derived CDR1 and CDR2 are MNHEY and SMNVEV (reference sequence). The CDR3 is 13 residues long. V was clipped by 3 bases and J by 7 bases, with 10 bases between them. The CDR3 spells CASSLYDGNEQFF. The CDR3 nucleotides read TGTGCCAGCAGTTTGTACGATGGTAATGAGCAGTTCTTC.

This clonotype was seen a handful of times. The chain uses TRBV20-1 and TRBJ1-5; 10 nucleotides match TRBD1. Germline loops: CDR1 DFQATT, CDR2 SNEGSKA (reference sequence). The CDR3 spans 20 residues. V shed 0 bases and J 2 bases; nucleotides not matched to a gene: 16. The CDR3 DNA is TGCAGTGCTAGAGAAGCGCCGGGACAGGGGAGGAATCCTGGCAATCAGCCCCAGCATTTT. Translating gives CSAREAPGQGRNPGNQPQHF.

This clonotype occurred many times. The chain employs TRBV27 and TRBJ2-3; D might be TRBD1 (6 bases). There are 13 residues in the CDR3. Trimming took 5 bases from V and 4 from J, leaving 10 bases between them. Germline CDR1 MNHEY, CDR2 SMNVEV (reference sequence). The CDR3 loop reads CASSLNRADTQYF. The CDR3 nucleotides are TGTGCCAGCAGTCTCAACAGGGCAGATACGCAGTATTTT.

This clonotype was detected only a few times. The rearrangement joins TRBV15 to TRBJ1-1; possible D gene TRBD1, 5 bases. The V end was cut by 10 bases, the J end by 1 base, with 13 bases between. The CDR3 is 13 residues long. Germline values: CDR1 LNHNV, CDR2 YYDKDF (reference sequence). The CDR3 sequence is CARTSQENTEAFF. In DNA, the CDR3 is TGTGCCAGGACTTCACAGGAGAACACTGAAGCTTTCTTT.

This clonotype has only a few counts. This chain joins TRBV2 and TRBJ1-5; 7 nucleotides align to TRBD1. The CDR3 loop spans 13 amino acids. J was trimmed by 0 bases and V by 8 bases; bases with no gene match: 1. Germline loops: CDR1 SNHLY, CDR2 FYNNEI. CDR3 loop: CASDRDSNQPQHF. The CDR3 DNA is TGTGCCAGCGACAGGGATAGCAATCAGCCCCAGCATTTT.

The J gene is TRBJ2-1, the V gene TRBV20-1; 12 bases line up with TRBD2. With 6 bases clipped from V and 7 bases from J, the junction kept 7 bases outside the gene matches. This CDR3 comprises 14 residues. The germline V gene has CDR1 DFQATT and CDR2 SNEGSKA (reference sequence). The CDR3 DNA reads TGCAGTGCCTTACTAGCGGGAGGTTTAAATGAGCAGTTCTTC. Residues: CSALLAGGLNEQFF.

A note on this clonotype: Mismatch with germline at one junction end may stem from a read error. The V gene is TRBV28, the J gene TRBJ2-3; the D gene is possibly TRBD1 (5 bases). The CDR3 runs to 14 residues. Germline CDR1 MDHEN, CDR2 SYDVKM. The CDR3 bases are TGTGCCAGCAGTACTTTTGGGTCGACAGATGCGCAGTATTTT. This gives the protein CASSTFGSTDAQYF.

The table lists this clonotype with a few counts. CDR3 sequence: CSVVTAAATDTQYF. Here the CDR3 DNA reads TGCAGCGTTGTTACGGCTGCCGCCACAGATACGCAGTATTTT. This rearrangement joins TRBV29-1 to TRBJ2-3; D is unresolved. The CDR3 consists of 14 residues. V was shortened by 4 bases and J by 2 bases, with 13 bases between the two germline ends. CDR1 is SQVTM and CDR2 is ANQGSEA in the germline V gene.

The rearrangement joins TRBV9 to TRBJ2-5; 13 bases map to TRBD2. Per germline, CDR1 SGDLS and CDR2 YYNGEE. V gave up 4 bases and J gave up 3 bases; unmatched junction bases: 12. The CDR3 extends over 18 amino acids. The CDR3 sequence is CASSRSPGLAGIEETQYF. For the CDR3, the DNA is TGTGCCAGCAGCCGATCTCCGGGACTAGCGGGGATAGAAGAGACCCAGTACTTC. The full variable domain, completed using reference TRBV9 and TRBJ2-5, is DSGVTQTPKHLITATGQRVTLRCSPRSGDLSVYWYQQSLDQGLQFLIQYYNGEERAKGNILERFSAQQFPDLHSELNLSSLELGDSALYFCASSRSPGLAGIEETQYFGPGTRLLVL.

There are a few counts of this clonotype. This chain connects TRBV12-3 or TRBV12-4 to TRBJ2-6, with no clear D. This CDR3 comprises 15 residues. V gave up 6 bases and J gave up 1 base, with 10 bases separating them. CDR3 bases: TGTGCCAGCAGAATAGGGCGTTCTGGGGCCAACGTCCTGACTTTC. Protein: CASRIGRSGANVLTF.

The chain recombines TRBV12-3 or TRBV12-4 with TRBJ1-3; D unresolved. The CDR3 totals 14 residues. Trimming took off 6 bases at V and 0 bases at J, with 9 bases between the two ends. The CDR3 region is CASSLNPSGNTIYF. The CDR3 DNA reads TGTGCCAGCAGCCTTAATCCCTCTGGAAACACCATATATTTT.

The chain couples TRBV5-1 to TRBJ2-2; 7 positions match TRBD2. CDR3 length: 17 residues. Germline CDR1 is SGHRS and CDR2 is YFSETQ. V shed 4 bases, J shed 1 base, and the junction held 10 bases outside the gene matches. CDR3 residues: CASSRGRSAKNTGELFF. DNA for the CDR3: TGCGCCAGCAGCCGCGGGAGAAGCGCGAAGAACACCGGGGAGCTGTTTTTT.

This clonotype came up a few times. The chain is built from TRBV28 and TRBJ1-1; D remains ambiguous. The CDR3 length is 10 residues. Germline CDR1 and CDR2: MDHEN and SYDVKM. V lost 8 bases, J lost 1 base, and 2 bases lay in between. The DNA of the CDR3 is TGTGCCAGCCAGAACACTGAAGCTTTCTTT. Its protein product is CASQNTEAFF.

This CDR3 reads CATSDSDRVSYNEQFF. The CDR3 bases are TGTGCCACCAGTGATTCGGACAGGGTCTCCTACAATGAGCAGTTCTTC. This chain connects TRBV24-1 to TRBJ2-1; 8 bases map to TRBD1. V was clipped by 2 bases and J by 0 bases; unmatched bases: 2. CDR1 is KGHDR and CDR2 is SFDVKD in the germline V gene. The CDR3 contains 16 residues.

This chain connects TRBV20-1 to TRBJ2-1; TRBD2 matches at 11 bases. Germline V CDR1 and CDR2: DFQATT, SNEGSKA (reference sequence). The V and J ends lost 3 bases and 3 bases, in that order; junction bases with no gene match: 4. This CDR3 is 15 amino acids long. The CDR3 DNA is TGCAGTGCTAGTGTAGCGGGGGGGCTCTACAATGAGCAGTTCTTC. It is translated as CSASVAGGLYNEQFF.

V and J are TRBV5-1 and TRBJ1-5; D is undetermined. The CDR3 runs 13 residues. V was clipped by 0 bases and J by 5 bases, with 6 bases between them. Per the germline V gene, CDR1 is SGHRS and CDR2 is YFSETQ. The CDR3 nucleotides are TGCGCCAGCAGCTTGGTTGGGGATCAGCCCCAGCATTTT. Translated: CASSLVGDQPQHF.

A few counts support this clonotype. The V call is TRBV5-1, the J call TRBJ1-2, with D hard to call. V lost 4 bases to trimming and J lost 2 bases, with 12 bases between them. The germline V gene has CDR1 SGHRS and CDR2 YFSETQ. The CDR3 is 14 residues long. CDR3 in DNA: TGCGCCAGCAGCCACGATCCGCAAAACTATGGCTACACCTTC. It translates to CASSHDPQNYGYTF.

This clonotype appeared many times. The DNA of the CDR3 is TGTGCCAGCAGCCCAGGACAGGGAGAGACCCAGTACTTC. Translation gives CASSPGQGETQYF. The J gene is TRBJ2-5, the V gene TRBV12-3 or TRBV12-4; 8 nucleotides align to TRBD1. The CDR3 runs to 13 residues. V lost 6 bases, J lost 4 bases, and 4 bases stayed unmatched.

The gene calls are TRBV5-1 and TRBJ2-5; D remains ambiguous. The V gene's germline CDR1 is SGHRS and CDR2 YFSETQ. V was trimmed by 1 base and J by 5 bases, leaving 6 bases between them. This CDR3 has 12 residues. Here the CDR3 reads CASSLRWETQYF. The CDR3 DNA reads as TGCGCCAGCAGCTTGCGATGGGAGACCCAGTACTTC.

In this sample, this clonotype turned up once. The CDR3 DNA is TGTGCCAGCAGCCCCCTCAGTCATACGCAGTATTTT. Its translation: CASSPLSHTQYF. The V gene is TRBV7-9, the J gene TRBJ2-3; D is unresolved. Trimming pared 5 bases from V and 7 bases from J, leaving 10 bases between. Germline CDR1 and CDR2: SEHNR and FQNEAQ (reference sequence). CDR3 length: 12 residues.

This clonotype was detected only a few times. The chain combines TRBV20-1 with TRBJ2-3; 7 bases line up with TRBD1. Losses at the gene ends were 1 base for V and 3 bases for J; bases not matched to a gene: 10. CDR1 DFQATT and CDR2 SNEGSKA come from the germline V gene (reference sequence). This CDR3 is 16 amino acids long. CDR3 nucleotide sequence: TGCAGTGCTAGAGTCGTCGCGGCAGGGGGAACAGATACGCAGTATTTT. Translation gives CSARVVAAGGTDTQYF.

The rearrangement joins TRBV10-3 to TRBJ2-7; tentative D call: TRBD2 (5 bases). The CDR3 loop spans 14 amino acids. Germline values: CDR1 ENHRY, CDR2 SYGVKD. V gave up 6 bases and J gave up 4 bases, with 16 bases separating them. The CDR3 loop is CAISELGPPYEQYV. CDR3 bases: TGTGCCATCAGCGAACTAGGACCTCCGTACGAGCAGTACGTC.